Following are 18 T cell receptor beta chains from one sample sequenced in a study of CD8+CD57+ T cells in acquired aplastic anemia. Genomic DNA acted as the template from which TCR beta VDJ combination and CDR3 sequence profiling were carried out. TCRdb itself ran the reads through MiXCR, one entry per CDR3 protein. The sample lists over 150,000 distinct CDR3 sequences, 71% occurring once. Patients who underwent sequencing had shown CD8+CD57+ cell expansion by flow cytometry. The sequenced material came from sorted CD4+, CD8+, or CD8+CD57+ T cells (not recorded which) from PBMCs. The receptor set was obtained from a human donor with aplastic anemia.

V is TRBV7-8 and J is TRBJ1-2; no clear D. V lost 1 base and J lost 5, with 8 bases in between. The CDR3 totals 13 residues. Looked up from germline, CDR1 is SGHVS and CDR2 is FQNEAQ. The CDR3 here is CASSLGASYGYTF. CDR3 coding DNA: TGTGCCAGCAGCTTAGGGGCGTCATATGGCTACACCTTC.

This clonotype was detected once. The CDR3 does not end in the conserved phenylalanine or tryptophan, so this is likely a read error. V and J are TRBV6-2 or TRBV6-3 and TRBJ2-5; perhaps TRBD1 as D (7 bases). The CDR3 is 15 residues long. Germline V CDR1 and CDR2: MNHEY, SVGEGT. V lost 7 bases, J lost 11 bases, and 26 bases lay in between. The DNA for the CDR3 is TGTGCCAGCAACCCAGGGGGGCAGCACACAGATACGCAGTACATC. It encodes CASNPGGQHTDTQYI.

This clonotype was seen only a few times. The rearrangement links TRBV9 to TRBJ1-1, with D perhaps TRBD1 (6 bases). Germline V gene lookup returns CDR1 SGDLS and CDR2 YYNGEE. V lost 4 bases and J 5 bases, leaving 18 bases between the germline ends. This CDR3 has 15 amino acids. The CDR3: CASSLVGGAPTEAFF. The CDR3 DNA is TGTGCCAGCAGCCTGGTCGGGGGGGCGCCGACTGAAGCTTTCTTT. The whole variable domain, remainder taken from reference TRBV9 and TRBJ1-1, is DSGVTQTPKHLITATGQRVTLRCSPRSGDLSVYWYQQSLDQGLQFLIQYYNGEERAKGNILERFSAQQFPDLHSELNLSSLELGDSALYFCASSLVGGAPTEAFFGQGTRLTVV.

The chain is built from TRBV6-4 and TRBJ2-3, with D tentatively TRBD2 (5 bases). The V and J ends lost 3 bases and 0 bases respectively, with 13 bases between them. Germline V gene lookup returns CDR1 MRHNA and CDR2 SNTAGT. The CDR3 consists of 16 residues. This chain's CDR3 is CASSDSSGSSTDTQYF. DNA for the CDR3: TGTGCCAGCAGTGATTCGAGCGGATCTAGCACAGATACGCAGTATTTT.

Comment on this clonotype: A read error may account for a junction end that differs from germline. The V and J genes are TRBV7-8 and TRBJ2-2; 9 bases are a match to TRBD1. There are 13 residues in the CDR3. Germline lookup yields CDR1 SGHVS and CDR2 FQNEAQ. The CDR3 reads CASSFLRDREVFF. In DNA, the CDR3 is TGTGCCAGCAGCTTTCTCCGGGACAGGGAGGTGTTTTTT.

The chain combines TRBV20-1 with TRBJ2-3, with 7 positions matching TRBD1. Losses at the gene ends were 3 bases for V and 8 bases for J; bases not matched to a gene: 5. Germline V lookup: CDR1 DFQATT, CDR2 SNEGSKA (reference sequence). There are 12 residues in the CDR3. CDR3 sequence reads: CSASSGQTTQYF. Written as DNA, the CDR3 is TGCAGTGCTAGCTCGGGACAGACTACGCAGTATTTT.

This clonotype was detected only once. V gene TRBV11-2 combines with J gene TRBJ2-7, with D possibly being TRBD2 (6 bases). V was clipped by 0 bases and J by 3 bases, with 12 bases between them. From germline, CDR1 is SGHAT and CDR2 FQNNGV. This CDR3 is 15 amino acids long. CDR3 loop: CASSLDGREVYEQYF. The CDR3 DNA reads TGTGCCAGCAGCTTAGATGGCAGGGAGGTCTACGAGCAGTACTTC.

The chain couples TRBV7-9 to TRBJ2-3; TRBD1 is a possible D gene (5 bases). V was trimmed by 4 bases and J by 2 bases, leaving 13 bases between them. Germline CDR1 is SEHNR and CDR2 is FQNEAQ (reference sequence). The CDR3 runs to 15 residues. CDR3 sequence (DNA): TGTGCCAGCAGCTACCAACAGGCTTCCACAGATACGCAGTATTTT. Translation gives CASSYQQASTDTQYF. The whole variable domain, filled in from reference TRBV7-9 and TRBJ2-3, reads DTGVSQNPRHKITKRGQNVTFRCDPISEHNRLYWYRQTLGQGPEFLTYFQNEAQLEKSRLLSDRFSAERPKGSFSTLEIQRTEQGDSAMYLCASSYQQASTDTQYFGPGTRLTVL.

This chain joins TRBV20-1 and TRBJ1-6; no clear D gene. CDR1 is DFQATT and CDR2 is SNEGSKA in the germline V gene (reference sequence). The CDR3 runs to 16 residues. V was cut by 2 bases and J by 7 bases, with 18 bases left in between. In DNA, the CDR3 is TGCAGTGCTAGACTCAGTGGCGAGGGATGGAATTCACCCCTCCACTTT. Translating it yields CSARLSGEGWNSPLHF.

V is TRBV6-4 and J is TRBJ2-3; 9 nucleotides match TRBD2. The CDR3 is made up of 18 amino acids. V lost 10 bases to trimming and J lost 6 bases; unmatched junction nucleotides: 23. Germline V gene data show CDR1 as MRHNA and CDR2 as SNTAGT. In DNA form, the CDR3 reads TGTGCCACCAGCGGGGCTGGGATAGCGGGGGACACGACGGATACGCAGTATTTT. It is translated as CATSGAGIAGDTTDTQYF.

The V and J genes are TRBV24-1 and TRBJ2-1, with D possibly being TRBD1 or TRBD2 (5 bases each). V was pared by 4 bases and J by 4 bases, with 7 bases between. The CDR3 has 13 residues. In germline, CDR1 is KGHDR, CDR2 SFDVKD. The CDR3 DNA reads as TGTGCCACCAGTGAGGGGGAGTACAATGAGCAGTTCTTC. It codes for CATSEGEYNEQFF.

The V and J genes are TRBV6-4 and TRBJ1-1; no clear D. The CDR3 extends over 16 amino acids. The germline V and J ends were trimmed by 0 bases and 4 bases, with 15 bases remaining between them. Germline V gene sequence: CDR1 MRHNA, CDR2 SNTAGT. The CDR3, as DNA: TGTGCCAGCAGTGACTCGAACACCGGGGAACGCACTGAAGCTTTCTTT. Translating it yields CASSDSNTGERTEAFF.

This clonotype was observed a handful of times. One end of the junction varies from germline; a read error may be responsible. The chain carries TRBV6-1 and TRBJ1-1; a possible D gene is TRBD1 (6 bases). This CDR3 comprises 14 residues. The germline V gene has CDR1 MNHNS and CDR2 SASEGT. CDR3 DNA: TGTGCCATCAGTGACCCAGGGGTTGTCACTGAAGCTTTCTTT. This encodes CAISDPGVVTEAFF.

The CDR3 sequence: CASQGQRETQYF. In DNA form, the CDR3 reads TGCGCCAGCCAAGGACAGAGGGAGACCCAGTACTTC. The chain combines TRBV10-2 with TRBJ2-5; perhaps TRBD1 as D (6 bases). With 8 bases removed from V and 5 bases from J, the gap between germline ends came to 12 bases. This CDR3 region has 12 residues. Germline CDR1 reads WSHSY; CDR2 reads SAAADI.

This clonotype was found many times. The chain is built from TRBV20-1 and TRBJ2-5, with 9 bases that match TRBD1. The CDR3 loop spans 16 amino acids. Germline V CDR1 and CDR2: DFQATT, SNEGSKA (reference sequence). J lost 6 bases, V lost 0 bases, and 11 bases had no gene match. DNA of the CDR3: TGCAGTGCTAGAGAACAGGGGGCACTTCTAATACAGACCCAGTACTTC. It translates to CSAREQGALLIQTQYF.

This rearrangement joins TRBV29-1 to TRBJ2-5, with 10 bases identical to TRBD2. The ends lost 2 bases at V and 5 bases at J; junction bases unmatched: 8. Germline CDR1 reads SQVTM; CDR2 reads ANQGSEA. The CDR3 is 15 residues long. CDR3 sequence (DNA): TGCAGCGTTGAAAAAGCGGGAGGGCCCTATGAGACCCAGTACTTC. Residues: CSVEKAGGPYETQYF.

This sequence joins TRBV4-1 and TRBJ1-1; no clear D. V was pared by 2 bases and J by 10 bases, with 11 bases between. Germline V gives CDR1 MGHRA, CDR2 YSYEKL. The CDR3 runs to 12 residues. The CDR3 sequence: CASSQQPGAAFF. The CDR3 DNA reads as TGCGCCAGCAGCCAACAACCCGGTGCAGCTTTCTTT.

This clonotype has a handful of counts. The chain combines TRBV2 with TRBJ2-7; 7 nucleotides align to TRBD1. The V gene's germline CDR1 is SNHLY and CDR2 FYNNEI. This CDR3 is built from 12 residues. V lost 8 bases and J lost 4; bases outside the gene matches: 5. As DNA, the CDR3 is TGTGCCAGCGGACAGGCCCGATACGAGCAGTACTTC. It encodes CASGQARYEQYF.